The 30 T cell receptor beta chains below come from one sample, sequenced in a study of blood T cell repertoires in COVID-19. Measured with immunoSEQ multiplex PCR; TCRdb has only the in-frame clones, and not every one. The data contain fewer than 400,000 clones, 85% to 90% of them singletons. Input material: peripheral blood. Receptors were obtained from a human donor in a cohort sampled during active COVID-19.

Worth noting for this clone: The same CDR3 arises from other DNA sequences in this sample as well. The chain couples TRBV3-1 (or the pseudogene TRBV3-2) to TRBJ1-4; D is unclear. The ends were cut back, 0 bases at V and 7 bases at J, with 9 bases in the middle. CDR1 is LGHDT and CDR2 is YNNKEL in the germline V gene (reference sequence). The CDR3 is 14 amino acids. CDR3 DNA: TGTGCCAGCAGCCAAGACCGAGGAAGTGAAAAACTGTTTTTT. Its translation: CASSQDRGSEKLFF.

CDR3: CASSHSLAGEGDEQYF. CDR3 DNA: TGTGCCAGCAGCCACTCCCTAGCGGGAGAGGGCGACGAGCAGTACTTC. V usage is TRBV3-1 (or the pseudogene TRBV3-2) and J usage is TRBJ2-7; TRBD2 matches at 10 bases. The J segment lost 5 bases and the V segment lost 3 bases, leaving 10 bases of the junction unmatched. CDR3 length: 16 amino acids. Looked up from germline, CDR1 is LGHDT and CDR2 is YNNKEL (reference sequence).

The chain recombines TRBV5-5 with TRBJ1-3; D is uncertain. This CDR3 is built from 14 residues. Germline loops: CDR1 SGHKS, CDR2 YYEKEE (reference sequence). V lost 0 bases, J lost 2 bases, and 6 bases lay in between. The CDR3 here is CASSLDRAGNTIYF. In nucleotides, the CDR3 is TGTGCCAGCAGCTTGGACAGAGCTGGAAACACCATATATTTT.

The chain combines TRBV30 with TRBJ2-2; no clear D gene. The CDR3 runs 13 residues. Germline V gene data show CDR1 as GTSNPN and CDR2 as SVGIG (reference sequence). V gave up 3 bases and J gave up 0 bases, with 5 bases separating them. The CDR3 reads CAWRGPNTGELFF. The DNA for the CDR3 is TGTGCCTGGAGGGGCCCGAACACCGGGGAGCTGTTTTTT.

The gene calls are TRBV25-1 and TRBJ2-3, with 11 bases that match TRBD2. Germline CDR1 is MGHDK and CDR2 is SYGVNS. This CDR3 is 18 amino acids long. The junction had 7 bases not matched to a gene; V was cut back by 2 bases and J by 0 bases. The CDR3 reads CASSEDGTSGFSTDTQYF. CDR3 sequence (DNA): TGTGCCAGCAGTGAAGACGGGACTAGCGGATTTAGCACAGATACGCAGTATTTT.

This rearrangement joins TRBV18 to TRBJ2-2; the match to TRBD1 covers 8 bases. Germline CDR1 and CDR2: KGHSH and LQKENI. The length of the CDR3 is 16 residues. V shed 4 bases and J 1 base; nucleotides not matched to a gene: 5. The CDR3 nucleotides are TGTGCCAGCTCACTGTCCGGGACAGGGAACACCGGGGAGCTGTTTTTT. This sequence encodes CASSLSGTGNTGELFF.

V gene TRBV7-2 combines with J gene TRBJ2-7, with TRBD1 as a possible D gene (6 bases). Germline lookup yields CDR1 SGHTA and CDR2 FQGNSA. The CDR3 runs to 14 residues. V was cut by 4 bases and J by 0 bases, with 10 bases left in between. CDR3 region: CASSSDSRSYEQYF. In nucleotides, the CDR3 is TGTGCCAGCAGCTCGGACAGCCGCTCCTACGAGCAGTACTTC.

This clone has only a few counts. The V gene is TRBV4-2, the J gene TRBJ1-4; 10 nucleotides line up with TRBD1. The germline V gene has CDR1 LGHNA and CDR2 YNFKEQ. This CDR3 is built from 16 residues. V lost 1 base, J lost 5 bases, and 4 bases stayed unmatched. CDR3 sequence: CASSQAMGQGNEKLFF. The CDR3 coding sequence is TGTGCCAGCAGCCAAGCCATGGGACAGGGGAATGAAAAACTGTTTTTT.

The chain joins TRBV25-1 to TRBJ1-6; 10 nucleotides agree with TRBD1. Germline loops: CDR1 MGHDK, CDR2 SYGVNS. The CDR3 loop spans 15 amino acids. The trim removed 2 bases at V and 9 bases at J, leaving 4 bases unmatched. The CDR3 here is CASSEDRGPVSPLHF. DNA for the CDR3: TGTGCCAGCAGTGAAGACAGGGGGCCGGTTTCACCCCTCCACTTT.

The chain links TRBV19 to TRBJ2-2, with 8 positions matching TRBD2. The CDR3 is made up of 17 amino acids. Germline-derived CDR1 and CDR2 are LNHDA and SQIVND (reference sequence). Germline trimming cut 3 bases from V and 1 base from J; bases unmatched to any gene: 7. Written as DNA, the CDR3 is TGTGCCAGTAGTATCTATGGGCTAGCGGGGAACACCGGGGAGCTGTTTTTT. It specifies CASSIYGLAGNTGELFF.

The chain links TRBV19 to TRBJ2-3; no clear D gene. Germline values: CDR1 LNHDA, CDR2 SQIVND (reference sequence). V was shortened by 1 base and J by 3 bases, with 2 bases between the two germline ends. There are 12 residues in the CDR3. CDR3 in DNA: TGTGCCAGTAGTATAGCAACAGATACGCAGTATTTT. This codes for CASSIATDTQYF.

This sequence joins TRBV28 and TRBJ2-1; 11 bases are shared with TRBD2. The V segment lost 5 bases and the J segment 1 base; nucleotides outside the gene matches: 1. The CDR3 contains 15 residues. Looked up from germline, CDR1 is MDHEN and CDR2 is SYDVKM. The CDR3, as DNA: TGTGCCAGCAGTCCTAGCGGGGGGTCCTACAATGAGCAGTTCTTC. Translated: CASSPSGGSYNEQFF.

A single count supports this clone. The gene calls are TRBV5-1 and TRBJ2-7; 7 bases match TRBD1. CDR3 length: 14 residues. Germline loops: CDR1 SGHRS, CDR2 YFSETQ. The J segment lost 3 bases and the V segment lost 1 base, leaving 4 bases of the junction unmatched. CDR3: CASSLLQGSYEQYF. CDR3 DNA: TGCGCCAGCAGCTTGCTACAGGGGAGCTACGAGCAGTACTTC.

This chain connects TRBV19 to TRBJ1-1; 9 bases are shared with TRBD1. V shed 6 bases and J 6 bases; nucleotides not matched to a gene: 11. CDR3 size: 15 residues. Germline values: CDR1 LNHDA, CDR2 SQIVND (reference sequence). CDR3 nucleotide sequence: TGTGCCAGTAGCCCGAGGGGACAGGGTGATGCTGAAGCTTTCTTT. Protein: CASSPRGQGDAEAFF.

The chain has TRBV30 and TRBJ2-5, with D tentatively TRBD1 (5 bases). This CDR3 is 15 amino acids long. Germline lookup yields CDR1 GTSNPN and CDR2 SVGIG (reference sequence). Trimming shortened V by 4 bases and J by 0 bases, and 15 bases separated the two germline ends. This CDR3 is CAWTVTNRYQETQYF. CDR3 DNA sequence: TGTGCCTGGACGGTAACCAACAGGTACCAAGAGACCCAGTACTTC.

The CDR3 DNA reads as TGCGCCAGCAGCCGGGACAGGGGATATGAGCAGTTCTTC. Translated, it gives CASSRDRGYEQFF. The chain has TRBV5-1 and TRBJ2-1; 10 bases line up with TRBD1. After removal of 4 bases from V and 8 bases from J, the junction contained 3 bases not matched to a gene. The CDR3 length is 13 residues. Germline CDR1 SGHRS, CDR2 YFSETQ.

CDR3 sequence reads: CASSFDRSGGANVLTF. CDR3 nucleotide sequence: TGTGCCAGCAGTTTTGACAGGTCTGGGGGGGCCAACGTCCTGACTTTC. This sequence joins TRBV6-5 and TRBJ2-6; TRBD1 might be the D (6 bases). Germline lookup yields CDR1 MNHEY and CDR2 SVGAGI. Trimming shortened V by 4 bases and J by 4 bases, and 14 bases separated the two germline ends. The CDR3 is made up of 16 amino acids.

The genes are TRBV19 and TRBJ1-1, with 7 bases aligning to TRBD1. The germline gives CDR1 LNHDA, CDR2 SQIVND (reference sequence). With 6 bases clipped from V and 0 bases from J, the junction kept 4 bases outside the gene matches. The CDR3 runs to 14 residues. CDR3 protein: CASRGGQLNTEAFF. DNA of the CDR3: TGTGCCAGTAGAGGGGGACAGCTGAACACTGAAGCTTTCTTT.

This clone was detected a few times. The chain is built from TRBV19 and TRBJ1-1, with 8 bases identical to TRBD1. The CDR3 length is 15 residues. Germline CDR1 LNHDA, CDR2 SQIVND (reference sequence). Trimming cost V 5 bases and J 1 base; bases outside gene matches: 6. For the CDR3, the DNA is TGTGCCAGTAGTCTTACCGGGACAGGGAACACTGAAGCTTTCTTT. Protein sequence: CASSLTGTGNTEAFF.

The chain couples TRBV4-1 to TRBJ1-1, with D perhaps matching TRBD1 (6 bases). V was trimmed by 3 bases and J by 10 bases, leaving 30 bases between them. The CDR3 spans 18 residues. Germline-derived CDR1 and CDR2 are MGHRA and YSYEKL. The CDR3 DNA sequence: TGCGCCAGCAGCCAGGGATCGGTCAGGGGCAGAGTTGAAGATGTAGCTTTCTTT. This sequence encodes CASSQGSVRGRVEDVAFF.

Comment on this clone: Other DNA sequences in the same sample also yield this CDR3. The rearrangement joins TRBV24-1 to TRBJ2-3; possibly TRBD2 for D (6 bases). The CDR3 length is 13 residues. V was cut by 5 bases and J by 2 bases, with 7 bases left in between. Germline V gene sequence: CDR1 KGHDR, CDR2 SFDVKD. The CDR3 nucleotides are TGTGCCACCAGTGCGGGACTCACAGATACGCAGTATTTT. This encodes CATSAGLTDTQYF.

In its sample, this clone was seen once. The V gene is TRBV3-1 (or the pseudogene TRBV3-2), the J gene TRBJ2-1, with a possible D match to TRBD2 (5 bases). V lost 0 bases and J 5 bases, leaving 17 bases between the germline ends. CDR3 length equals 17 residues. CDR1 and CDR2 (germline): LGHDT, YNNKEL (reference sequence). The CDR3: CASSQDPGLDNNNEQFF. The CDR3 DNA reads as TGTGCCAGCAGCCAAGATCCCGGACTGGATAACAACAATGAGCAGTTCTTC.

The chain uses TRBV7-2 and TRBJ2-6, with TRBD2 as a possible D gene (5 bases). CDR1 SGHTA and CDR2 FQGNSA come from the germline V gene. The V and J ends lost 1 base and 0 bases respectively, with 10 bases between them. The CDR3 is 17 residues long. The CDR3 nucleotides read TGTGCCAGCAGCTTAGGAACGGGGAGCTCTGGGGCCAACGTCCTGACTTTC. Translated, it gives CASSLGTGSSGANVLTF.

The chain combines TRBV25-1 with TRBJ2-7; 7 bases agree with TRBD2. The CDR3 is 12 amino acids. Germline CDR1 reads MGHDK; CDR2 reads SYGVNS. J lost 5 bases, V lost 7 bases, and 5 bases had no gene match. In DNA form, the CDR3 reads TGTGCCAGCACGGCGGGAGCGAACGAGCAGTACTTC. Its protein product is CASTAGANEQYF.

The rearrangement joins TRBV7-9 to TRBJ2-2; D might be TRBD2 (6 bases). V shed 5 bases and J shed 4 bases, with 14 bases lying between them. This CDR3 has 15 residues. CDR1 is SEHNR, CDR2 FQNEAQ, per germline (reference sequence). In DNA form, the CDR3 reads TGTGCCAGCAGCCCGAATCCGGGAGCCACCGGGGAGCTGTTTTTT. Its protein product is CASSPNPGATGELFF.

The gene calls are TRBV6-5 and TRBJ1-5, with D possibly matching TRBD1 (5 bases). The germline V gene encodes CDR1 MNHEY and CDR2 SVGAGI. The CDR3 extends over 14 amino acids. The V end was cut by 6 bases, the J end by 2 bases, with 11 bases between. For the CDR3, the DNA is TGTGCCAGCAGAGGCAGGGTCGGCAATCAGCCCCAGCATTTT. It translates to CASRGRVGNQPQHF.

This clone was counted a single time. This chain joins TRBV7-3 and TRBJ2-5, with 10 bases fitting TRBD2. Per germline, CDR1 SGHTA and CDR2 FQGTGA. V shed 3 bases, J shed 1 base, and the junction held 2 bases outside the gene matches. The CDR3 runs 15 residues. CDR3 in DNA: TGTGCCAGCAGCTTCCTAGCGGGGGCCCAAGAGACCCAGTACTTC. This translates into CASSFLAGAQETQYF.

This clone has only a few counts. The chain links TRBV11-2 to TRBJ2-7; 9 positions agree with TRBD1. After removal of 5 bases from V and 3 bases from J, the junction contained 2 bases not matched to a gene. The CDR3 extends over 13 amino acids. Germline V gene sequence: CDR1 SGHAT, CDR2 FQNNGV. The CDR3 region has the DNA TGTGCCAGCAGCCGGGACAGGGACTACGAGCAGTACTTC. It specifies CASSRDRDYEQYF.

The chain has TRBV28 and TRBJ2-7; 9 positions agree with TRBD2. CDR3 length: 15 amino acids. The germline V gene has CDR1 MDHEN and CDR2 SYDVKM. After removal of 10 bases from V and 2 bases from J, the junction contained 12 bases not matched to a gene. CDR3 loop: CATITYGTSPYEQYF. The CDR3 bases are TGTGCCACCATAACTTACGGGACTAGCCCCTACGAGCAGTACTTC.

The V gene is TRBV9, the J gene TRBJ2-7, with D perhaps matching TRBD2 (5 bases). Germline CDR1 and CDR2: SGDLS and YYNGEE. Trimming removed 1 base from V and 3 bases from J, with 11 bases in between. The CDR3 is 14 residues long. This CDR3 is CASSVRAAGYEQYF. CDR3 DNA sequence: TGTGCCAGCAGCGTAAGAGCGGCCGGCTACGAGCAGTACTTC. The variable domain in full, completed from reference TRBV9 and TRBJ2-7, reads DSGVTQTPKHLITATGQRVTLRCSPRSGDLSVYWYQQSLDQGLQFLIQYYNGEERAKGNILERFSAQQFPDLHSELNLSSLELGDSALYFCASSVRAAGYEQYFGPGTRLTVT.